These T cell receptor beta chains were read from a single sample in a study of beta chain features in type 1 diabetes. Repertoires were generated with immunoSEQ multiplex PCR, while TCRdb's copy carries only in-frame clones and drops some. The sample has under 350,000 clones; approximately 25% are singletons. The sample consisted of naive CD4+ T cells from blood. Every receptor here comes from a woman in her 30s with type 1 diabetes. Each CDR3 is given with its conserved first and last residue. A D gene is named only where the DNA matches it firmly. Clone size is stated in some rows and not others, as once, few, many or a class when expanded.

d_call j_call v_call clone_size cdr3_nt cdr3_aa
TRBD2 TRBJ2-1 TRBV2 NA TGTGCCAGCAAGGCTAGCGGGATGAGCTCCTACAATGAGCAGTTCTTC CASKASGMSSYNEQFF
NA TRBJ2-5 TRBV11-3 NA TGTGCCAGCAGCTTAGTTTTCGGAGTCCAAGAGACCCAGTACTTC CASSLVFGVQETQYF
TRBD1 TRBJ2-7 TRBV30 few TGTGCCTGGAGTGCGGGACAGCCCAACTCCGAGCAGTACTTC CAWSAGQPNSEQYF
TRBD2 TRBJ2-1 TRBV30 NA TGTGCCTGGAGTACCGGGACTATTAAGTTCTTC CAWSTGTIKFF
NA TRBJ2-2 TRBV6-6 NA TGTGCCAGCAGCTACGGACATAAAACCGGGGAGCTGTTTTTT CASSYGHKTGELFF
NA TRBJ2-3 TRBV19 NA TGTGCCAGTAGTTCACTGCCTCGCACAGATACGCAGTATTTT CASSSLPRTDTQYF
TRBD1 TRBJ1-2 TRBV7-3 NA TGTGCCAGCAGCCCGACAGGGGAGTGGTCTGGTGGCTACACCTTC CASSPTGEWSGGYTF
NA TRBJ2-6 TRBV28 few TGTGCCAGCAGTCCGACTGGAGGAACCTCAAGTCGGCTGACTTTC CASSPTGGTSSRLTF
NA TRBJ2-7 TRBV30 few TGTGCCTGGAGTGGAAGCGGAACTTACGAGCAGTACTTC CAWSGSGTYEQYF
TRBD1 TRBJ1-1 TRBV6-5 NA TGTGCCAGCAGTTACTCGACAGGGGGTACTGAAGCTTTCTTT CASSYSTGGTEAFF
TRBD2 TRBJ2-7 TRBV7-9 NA TGTGCCAGCAGCCTTAGCGGGACCTCACCGTACGAGCAGTACTTC CASSLSGTSPYEQYF
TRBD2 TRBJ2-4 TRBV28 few TGTGCCAGCAGTTTATGGACGCTACTAGCGGGAGCCAAAAACATTCAGTACTTC CASSLWTLLAGAKNIQYF
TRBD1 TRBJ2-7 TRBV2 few TGTGCCAGCAGTTCAGGACAGGGGAGTGTTGGTGGACACGAGCAGTACTTC CASSSGQGSVGGHEQYF
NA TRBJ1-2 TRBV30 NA TGTGCCTGGAGTGTAACCGAACTTGGCTACACCTTC CAWSVTELGYTF
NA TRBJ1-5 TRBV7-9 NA TGTGCCAGCAGCTTAACATATTCCAATCAGCCCCAGCATTTT CASSLTYSNQPQHF
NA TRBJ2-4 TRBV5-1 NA TGCGCCAGCAGCTTAGGGGGAATCCAAAACATTCAGTACTTC CASSLGGIQNIQYF
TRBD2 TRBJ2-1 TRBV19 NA TGTGCCAGTAGTGCTAGCGGGATCTACAATGAGCAGTTCTTC CASSASGIYNEQFF
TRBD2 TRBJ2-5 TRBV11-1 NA TGTGCCAGCAGCCTATGGGAAGGACTAGCGGGAGAGACCCAGTACTTC CASSLWEGLAGETQYF
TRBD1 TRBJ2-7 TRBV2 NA TGTGCCAGCAGTGCGGACAGGTCCAACGAGCAGTACTTC CASSADRSNEQYF
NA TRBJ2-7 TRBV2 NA TGTGCCAGCAAATTCAGCTACGAGCAGTACTTC CASKFSYEQYF
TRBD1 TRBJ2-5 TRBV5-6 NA TGTGCCAGCAGCTCAACCGGGACAGGGATTCAGACCCAGTACTTC CASSSTGTGIQTQYF
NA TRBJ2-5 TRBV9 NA TGTGCCAGCAGCAGGGACTCCGAACCACAAGAGACCCAGTACTTC CASSRDSEPQETQYF
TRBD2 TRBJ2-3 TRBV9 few TGTGCCAGCAGCGTAGCTCTCGCGGGGGACGCAGATACGCAGTATTTT CASSVALAGDADTQYF
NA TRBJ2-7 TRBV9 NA TGTGCCAGCAGCGTAGGCAGGGCCCTCTCCTACGAGCAGTACTTC CASSVGRALSYEQYF
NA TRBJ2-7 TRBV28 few TGTGCCAGCAGTTTAGGCGGAACCTACGAGCAGTACTTC CASSLGGTYEQYF
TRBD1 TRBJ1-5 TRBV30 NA TGTGCCTGGGAGACAGGGGGCGGACAGCCCCAGCATTTT CAWETGGGQPQHF
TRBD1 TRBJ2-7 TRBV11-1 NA TGTGCCAGCAGCTCCGGGACAGGAGCCTACGAGCAGTACTTC CASSSGTGAYEQYF
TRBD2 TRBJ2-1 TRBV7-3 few TGTGCCAGCGCCAGAGGAGCGGGAGGCGGTGAGCAGTTCTTC CASARGAGGGEQFF
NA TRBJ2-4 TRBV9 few TGTGCCAGCAGCGCGAGGGGGGGAGGAGACAAAAACATTCAGTACTTC CASSARGGGDKNIQYF
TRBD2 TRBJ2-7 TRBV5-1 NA TGCGCCAGCAGTGGCGGGGGGCGTACTTACGAGCAGTACTTC CASSGGGRTYEQYF
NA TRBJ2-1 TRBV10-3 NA TGTGCCACCGTGGGGGGGCTAGCGCAGTTCTTC CATVGGLAQFF
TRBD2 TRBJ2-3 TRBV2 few TGTGCCAGCAACCGAGAGCGGGAGGCCACAGATACGCAGTATTTT CASNREREATDTQYF
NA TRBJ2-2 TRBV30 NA TGTGCCTGGACCCAACTAGTAGGGTCCGGGGAGCTGTTTTTT CAWTQLVGSGELFF
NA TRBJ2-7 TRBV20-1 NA TGCAGTGCGAACGGACAGACATGGCAGTACTTC CSANGQTWQYF
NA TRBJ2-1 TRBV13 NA TGTGCCAGCAGCTTATTCCCTGCGAGCTCCTACAATGAGCAGTTCTTC CASSLFPASSYNEQFF
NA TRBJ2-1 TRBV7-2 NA TGTGCCAGCAGCTTGCGGGGCAAGGAGCAGCAGTTCTTC CASSLRGKEQQFF
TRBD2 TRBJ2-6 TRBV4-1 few TGCGCCAGCAGCCAAGCCCTGACTAGCAGATACTCTGGGGCCAACGTCCTGACTTTC CASSQALTSRYSGANVLTF
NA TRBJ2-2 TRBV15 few TGTGCCACCAGCAGAGATCAAGCGGCCGGGGAGCTGTTTTTT CATSRDQAAGELFF
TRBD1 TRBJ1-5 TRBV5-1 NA TGCGCCAGCAGCTTGGGGGACAGTAGCAATCAGCCCCAGCATTTT CASSLGDSSNQPQHF
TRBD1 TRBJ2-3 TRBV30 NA TGTGCCTGGAGAAAAGGGGGCGAAGAGGATACGCAGTATTTT CAWRKGGEEDTQYF
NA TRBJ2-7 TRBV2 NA TGTGCCAGCAGTGATAGTGCCCCCTCCTACGAGCAGTACTTC CASSDSAPSYEQYF
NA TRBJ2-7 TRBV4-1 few TGCGCCAGCAGCCAGGCGGGTCCCTACGAGCAGTACTTC CASSQAGPYEQYF
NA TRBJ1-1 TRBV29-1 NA TGCAGCGTTGGACAGCTAAACACTGAAGCTTTCTTT CSVGQLNTEAFF
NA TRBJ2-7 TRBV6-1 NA TGTGCCGGCAGTCGGGACACCTCCTACGAGCAGTACTTC CAGSRDTSYEQYF
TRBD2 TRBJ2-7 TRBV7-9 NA TGTGCCAGCAGCTTACGTCCTAGCGGGCCCGTGGGTGAGCAGTACTTC CASSLRPSGPVGEQYF
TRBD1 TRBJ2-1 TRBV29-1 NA TGCAGTGCTACACGCGACAGGGTCGGGGAGCAGTTCTTC CSATRDRVGEQFF
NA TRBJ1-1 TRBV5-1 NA TGCGCCAGCGGGTTATTCGCGGGGAACACTGAAGCTTTCTTT CASGLFAGNTEAFF
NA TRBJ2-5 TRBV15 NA TGTGCCACCAGCCAGGTGTTTGAGACCCAGTACTTC CATSQVFETQYF
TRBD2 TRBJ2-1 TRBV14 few TGTGCCAGCAGCCAGCCACTAGCGGGAGGGCCTTATGAGCAGTTCTTC CASSQPLAGGPYEQFF
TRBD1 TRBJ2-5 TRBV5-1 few TGCGCCAGCAGCTTCGGGACAGGGGATCGAGAGACCCAGTACTTC CASSFGTGDRETQYF
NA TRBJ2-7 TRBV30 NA TGTGCCTGGAGTGTAGGACGGACAACCTCCTACGAGCAGTACTTC CAWSVGRTTSYEQYF
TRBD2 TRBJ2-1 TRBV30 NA TGTGCCTGGCTATACTCTAGCGGGAACAATGAGCAGTTCTTC CAWLYSSGNNEQFF
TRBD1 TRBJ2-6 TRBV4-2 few TGTGCCAGCAGCGCCGACAGGGCGAGCTCTGGGGCCAACGTCCTGACTTTC CASSADRASSGANVLTF
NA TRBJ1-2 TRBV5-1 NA TGCGCCAGCAGCTTTGGGGGGATATATGCCTACACCTTC CASSFGGIYAYTF
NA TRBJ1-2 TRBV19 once TGTGCCAGTAGTGTCATGGGGGGGCCCAACTATGGCTACACCTTC CASSVMGGPNYGYTF
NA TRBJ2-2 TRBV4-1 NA TGCGCCAGCAGCCCGCCTATCCGACGGGAGTACGGGGAGCTGTTTTTT CASSPPIRREYGELFF
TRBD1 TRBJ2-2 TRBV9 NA TGTGCCAGCAGCGGTCGGATGGAGACAGGGCCCACCGGGGAGCTGTTTTTT CASSGRMETGPTGELFF
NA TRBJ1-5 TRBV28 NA TGTGCCAGCAGTTTATGGGGCAGGGTTGGTAGGGAGCCCCAGCATTTT CASSLWGRVGREPQHF
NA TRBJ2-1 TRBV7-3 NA TGTGCCAGCAGCGGCCCCGCCAATGAGCAGTTCTTC CASSGPANEQFF